The present T cell receptor beta chain was sequenced within a study of cytomegalovirus exposure and HLA in healthy donors. General study findings and limits: For most TCR sequences rarity was the rule, although some public TCRs occurred in many donors.

CDR3 size: 14 residues. Trimming removed 3 bases at V and 2 bases at J, with 11 bases between. Germline V gives CDR1 SGHTS, CDR2 YDEGEE. Profiled with immunoSEQ multiplex PCR; TCRdb holds only in-frame clones, not every one. The repertoire holds more than 250,000 clones, with approximately 86% as singletons. On this clone: Its specificity is unknown.

The rearrangement joins TRBV5-8 to TRBJ1-2; TRBD1 might be the D (6 bases). The receptor was derived from a woman aged 25 to 45 in good health and CMV-seropositive. Sequenced: PBMCs. The DNA of the CDR3 is TGTGCCAGCAGCTGGCCGGACAGCAACTATGGCTACACCTTC. Translation: CASSWPDSNYGYTF.